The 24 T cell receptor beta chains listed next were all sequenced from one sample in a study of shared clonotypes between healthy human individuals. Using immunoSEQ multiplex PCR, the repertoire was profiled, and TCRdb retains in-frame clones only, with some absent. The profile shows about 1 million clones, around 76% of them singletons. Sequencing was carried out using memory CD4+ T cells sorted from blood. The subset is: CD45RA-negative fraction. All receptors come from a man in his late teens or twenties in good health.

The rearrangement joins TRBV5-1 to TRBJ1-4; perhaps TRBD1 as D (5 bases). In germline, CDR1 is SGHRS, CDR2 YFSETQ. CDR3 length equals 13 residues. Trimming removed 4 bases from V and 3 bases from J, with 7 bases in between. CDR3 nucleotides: TGCGCCAGCAGCAGGGGACCTAATGAAAAACTGTTTTTT. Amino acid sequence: CASSRGPNEKLFF. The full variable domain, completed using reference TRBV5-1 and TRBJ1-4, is KAGVTQTPRYLIKTRGQQVTLSCSPISGHRSVSWYQQTPGQGLQFLFEYFSETQRNKGNFPGRFSGRQFSNSRSEMNVSTLELGDSALYLCASSRGPNEKLFFGSGTQLSVL.

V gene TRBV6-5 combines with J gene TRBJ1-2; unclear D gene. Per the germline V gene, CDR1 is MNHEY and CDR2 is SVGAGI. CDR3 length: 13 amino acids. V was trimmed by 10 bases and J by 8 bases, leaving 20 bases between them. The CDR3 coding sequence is TGTGCCACCAGCACCCTTGGTCGAGCAGGCTACACCTTC. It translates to CATSTLGRAGYTF.

The chain's CDR3 is CASSVVGTSETQYF. DNA for the CDR3: TGTGCCAGCAGCGTAGTCGGGACATCAGAGACCCAGTACTTC. The genes are TRBV9 and TRBJ2-5; D might be TRBD1 (6 bases). CDR3 length: 14 residues. With 0 bases removed from V and 4 bases from J, the gap between germline ends came to 10 bases. Germline CDR1 is SGDLS and CDR2 is YYNGEE.

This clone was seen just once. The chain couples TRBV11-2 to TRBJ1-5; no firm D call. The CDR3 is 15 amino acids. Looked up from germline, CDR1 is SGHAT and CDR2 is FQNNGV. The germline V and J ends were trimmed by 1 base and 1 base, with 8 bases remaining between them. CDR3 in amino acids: CASSLGEKSNQPQHF. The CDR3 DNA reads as TGTGCCAGCAGCTTAGGTGAAAAGAGCAATCAGCCCCAGCATTTT.

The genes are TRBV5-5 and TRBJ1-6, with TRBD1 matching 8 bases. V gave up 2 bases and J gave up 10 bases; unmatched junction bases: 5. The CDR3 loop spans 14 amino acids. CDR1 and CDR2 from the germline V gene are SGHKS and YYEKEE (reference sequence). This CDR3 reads CASSFGQGYSPLHF. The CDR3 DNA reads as TGTGCCAGCAGCTTCGGACAGGGCTACTCACCCCTCCACTTT. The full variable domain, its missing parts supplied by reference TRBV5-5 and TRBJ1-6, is DAGVTQSPTHLIKTRGQQVTLRCSPISGHKSVSWYQQVLGQGPQFIFQYYEKEERGRGNFPDRFSARQFPNYSSELNVNALLLGDSALYLCASSFGQGYSPLHFGNGTRLTVT.

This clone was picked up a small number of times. The CDR3 DNA is TGTGCCAGCAGACCCCCAGCGATAAACACCGGGGAGCTGTTTTTT. Translated: CASRPPAINTGELFF. This chain connects TRBV7-9 to TRBJ2-2; D remains ambiguous. The length of the CDR3 is 15 residues. Germline CDR1 and CDR2: SEHNR and FQNEAQ (reference sequence). The V gene lost 6 bases and the J gene lost 2 bases, with 13 bases spanning the gap.

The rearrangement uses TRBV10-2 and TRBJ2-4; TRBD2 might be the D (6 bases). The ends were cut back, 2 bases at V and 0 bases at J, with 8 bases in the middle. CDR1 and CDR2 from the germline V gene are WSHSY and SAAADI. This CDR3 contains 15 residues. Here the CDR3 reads CASSETGLAKNIQYF. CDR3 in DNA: TGCGCCAGCAGTGAGACGGGACTAGCCAAAAACATTCAGTACTTC.

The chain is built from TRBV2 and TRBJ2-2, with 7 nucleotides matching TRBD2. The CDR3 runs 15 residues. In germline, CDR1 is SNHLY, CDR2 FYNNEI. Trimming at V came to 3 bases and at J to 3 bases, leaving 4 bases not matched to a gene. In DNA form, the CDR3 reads TGTGCCAGCAGTGATGGTCTAGCGGACACCGGGGAGCTGTTTTTT. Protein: CASSDGLADTGELFF.

The CDR3 region is CASSSGQVNSPLHF. The CDR3 DNA reads TGTGCCAGCAGTTCGGGACAGGTCAATTCACCCCTCCACTTT. This chain connects TRBV27 to TRBJ1-6, with TRBD1 matching over 8 bases. Germline V gives CDR1 MNHEY, CDR2 SMNVEV (reference sequence). V lost 4 bases and J lost 7; bases outside the gene matches: 3. CDR3 size: 14 residues.

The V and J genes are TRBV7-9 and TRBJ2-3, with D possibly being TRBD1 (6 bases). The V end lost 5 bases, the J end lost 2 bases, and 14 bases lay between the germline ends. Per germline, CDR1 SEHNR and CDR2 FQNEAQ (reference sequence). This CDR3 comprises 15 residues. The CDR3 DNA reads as TGTGCCAGCAGCCTGGGACAAAGATCCACAGATACGCAGTATTTT. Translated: CASSLGQRSTDTQYF.

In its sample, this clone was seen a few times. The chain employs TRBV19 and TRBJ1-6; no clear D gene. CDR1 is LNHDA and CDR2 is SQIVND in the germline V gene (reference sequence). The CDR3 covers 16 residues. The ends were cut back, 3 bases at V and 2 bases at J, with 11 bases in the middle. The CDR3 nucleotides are TGTGCCAGTAGTATTGCGGGCGCAGCCTATAATTCACCCCTCCACTTT. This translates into CASSIAGAAYNSPLHF.

The CDR3 bases are TGCGCCAGTACCGGGACGGACTATTCACCCCTCCACTTT. Amino acids: CASTGTDYSPLHF. The chain combines TRBV10-1 with TRBJ1-6, with D tentatively TRBD1 (5 bases). Trimming removed 9 bases from V and 8 bases from J, with 14 bases in between. CDR1 is WNHNN and CDR2 is SYGVQD in the germline V gene (reference sequence). The CDR3 has 13 residues.

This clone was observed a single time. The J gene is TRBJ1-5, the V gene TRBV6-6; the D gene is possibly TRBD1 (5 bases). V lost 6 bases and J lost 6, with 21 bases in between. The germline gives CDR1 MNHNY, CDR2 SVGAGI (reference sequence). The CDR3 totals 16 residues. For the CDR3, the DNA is TGTGCCAGCAGGCCCGGGCCGGGTCAGGGCGGTCAGCCCCAGCATTTT. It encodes CASRPGPGQGGQPQHF.

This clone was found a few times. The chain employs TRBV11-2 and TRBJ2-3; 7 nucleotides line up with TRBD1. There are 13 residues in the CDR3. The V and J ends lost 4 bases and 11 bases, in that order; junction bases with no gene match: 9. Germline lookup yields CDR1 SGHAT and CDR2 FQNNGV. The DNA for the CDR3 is TGTGCCAGCAGCTCAGAAAGACAGGGACAGCAGTATTTT. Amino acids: CASSSERQGQQYF. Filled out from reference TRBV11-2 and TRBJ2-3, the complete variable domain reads EAGVAQSPRYKIIEKRQSVAFWCNPISGHATLYWYQQILGQGPKLLIQFQNNGVVDDSQLPKDRFSAERLKGVDSTLKIQPAKLEDSAVYLCASSSERQGQQYFGPGTRLTVL.

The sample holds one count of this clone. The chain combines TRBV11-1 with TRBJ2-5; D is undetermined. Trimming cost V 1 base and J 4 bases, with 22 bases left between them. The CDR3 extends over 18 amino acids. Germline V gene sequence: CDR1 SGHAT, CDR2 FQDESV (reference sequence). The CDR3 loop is CASSLGGAEGGAPETQYF. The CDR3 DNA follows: TGTGCCAGCAGCTTAGGAGGTGCAGAAGGCGGCGCCCCAGAGACCCAGTACTTC.

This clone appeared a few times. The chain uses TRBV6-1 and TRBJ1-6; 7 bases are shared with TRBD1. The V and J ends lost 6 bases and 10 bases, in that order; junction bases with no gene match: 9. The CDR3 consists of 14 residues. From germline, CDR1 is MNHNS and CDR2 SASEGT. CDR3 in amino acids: CASSPGQYGSPLHF. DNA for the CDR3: TGTGCCAGCAGCCCGGGACAGTACGGGTCACCCCTCCACTTT.

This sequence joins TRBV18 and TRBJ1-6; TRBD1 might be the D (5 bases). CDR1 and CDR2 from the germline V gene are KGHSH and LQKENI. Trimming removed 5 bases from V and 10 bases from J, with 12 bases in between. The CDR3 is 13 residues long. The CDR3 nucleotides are TGTGCCAGCTCAGGGGACGGGGGATCACCCCTCCACTTT. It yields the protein CASSGDGGSPLHF.

CDR3 nucleotides: TGTGCCAGCTCACCGTCCGGGCTTAACGAGCAGTACTTC. This gives the protein CASSPSGLNEQYF. The chain links TRBV18 to TRBJ2-7; D gene uncertain. The CDR3 has 13 residues. The germline V gene encodes CDR1 KGHSH and CDR2 LQKENI. Deletions cut 3 bases from V and 5 bases from J, with 11 bases between.

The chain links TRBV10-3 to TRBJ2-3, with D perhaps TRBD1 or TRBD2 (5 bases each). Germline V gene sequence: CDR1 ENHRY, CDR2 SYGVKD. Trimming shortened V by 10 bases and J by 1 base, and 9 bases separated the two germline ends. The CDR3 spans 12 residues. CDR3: CATGDGTDTQYF. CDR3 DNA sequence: TGTGCCACCGGGGACGGCACAGATACGCAGTATTTT.

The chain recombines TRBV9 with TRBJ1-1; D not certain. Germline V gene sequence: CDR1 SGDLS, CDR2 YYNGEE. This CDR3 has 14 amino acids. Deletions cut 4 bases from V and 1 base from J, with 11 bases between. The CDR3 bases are TGTGCCAGCAGCATCTCTCCAACGAACACTGAAGCTTTCTTT. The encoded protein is CASSISPTNTEAFF.

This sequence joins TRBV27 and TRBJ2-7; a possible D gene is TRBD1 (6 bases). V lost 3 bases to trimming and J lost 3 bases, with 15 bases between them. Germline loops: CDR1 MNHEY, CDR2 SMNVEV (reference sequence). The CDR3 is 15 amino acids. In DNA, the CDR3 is TGTGCCAGCAGTTTGGGGGCGGGTTGGAGCTACGAGCAGTACTTC. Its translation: CASSLGAGWSYEQYF.

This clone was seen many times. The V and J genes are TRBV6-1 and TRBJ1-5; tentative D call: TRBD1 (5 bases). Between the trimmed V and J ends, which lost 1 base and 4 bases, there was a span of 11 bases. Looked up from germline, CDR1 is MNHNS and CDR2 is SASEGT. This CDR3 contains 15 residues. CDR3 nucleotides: TGTGCCAGCAGTGAAGAATGGGGCAGTAATCAGCCCCAGCATTTT. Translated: CASSEEWGSNQPQHF.

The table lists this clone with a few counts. Written as DNA, the CDR3 is TGTGCCAGCTCGGGACAGAACTATAATTCACCCCTCCACTTT. Translated: CASSGQNYNSPLHF. The J gene is TRBJ1-6, the V gene TRBV2, with 7 bases identical to TRBD1. Germline V gene data show CDR1 as SNHLY and CDR2 as FYNNEI. The junction had 4 bases not matched to a gene; V was cut back by 8 bases and J by 3 bases. This CDR3 has 14 residues. Full variable domain (rest looked up from reference TRBV2 and TRBJ1-6): EPEVTQTPSHQVTQMGQEVILRCVPISNHLYFYWYRQILGQKVEFLVSFYNNEISEKSEIFDDQFSVERPDGSNFTLKIRSTKLEDSAMYFCASSGQNYNSPLHFGNGTRLTVT.

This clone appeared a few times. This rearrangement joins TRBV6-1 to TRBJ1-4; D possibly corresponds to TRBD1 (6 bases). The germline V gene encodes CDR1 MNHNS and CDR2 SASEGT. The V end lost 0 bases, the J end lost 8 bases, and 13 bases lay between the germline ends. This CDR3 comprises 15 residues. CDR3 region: CASSEASLGGEKLFF. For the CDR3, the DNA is TGTGCCAGCAGTGAAGCGTCCCTTGGGGGCGAAAAACTGTTTTTT.